This T cell receptor (beta chain) is drawn from a study of control samples from healthy donors and cancer patients. Sequenced by immunoSEQ multiplex PCR; TCRdb stores in-frame clones only, minus some. This table holds 350,000 to 450,000 clones, about 93% found once. This TCR derives from a man aged 35 to 55 with head and neck cancer. Sequenced input: PBMCs.

The DNA of the CDR3 is TGTGCCAGCAGCTTGGACAGGGTTGACTATGGCTACACCTTC. Its translation is CASSLDRVDYGYTF. V usage is TRBV5-4 and J usage is TRBJ1-2; tentative D call: TRBD1 (6 bases). The CDR3 has 14 amino acids. V lost 0 bases, J lost 3 bases, and 9 bases lay in between. Per germline, CDR1 SGHNT and CDR2 YYREEE (reference sequence).